This T cell receptor (beta chain) was captured in a study of naive and memory T cell subsets. This clonotype has ten or more counts. The antigen remains unidentified. The beta constant-region primer was an equimolar mix of two oligonucleotides covering TRBC1 and TRBC2. The ligated cDNA underwent four PCR rounds using SP2 and nested alpha and beta constant-region primers. TCRdb reprocessed the UMI-ligation and nested PCR reads via MiXCR and lists one record per CDR3 protein. The sample consists of roughly 91,000 distinct CDR3 sequences, around 14% of them appearing once. Findings and limits, study-wide: TCR abundance followed a power law differing between naive and memory subsets.

CDR1 and CDR2 (germline): MNHEY, SMNVEV (reference sequence). The CDR3 is made up of 14 amino acids. Trimming left V 3 bases short and J 0 bases short, with 7 bases between. From the second PCR step, alpha and beta chains were amplified apart. After CD4 positive bead selection, the CD4-negative fraction gave CD8 T cells. The sample was central memory CD4+ T cells from blood. This TCR was recovered from a human donor in good health. The V gene is TRBV27, the J gene TRBJ2-3; D gene ambiguous. CDR3 in DNA: TGTGCCAGCAGTTTCTTTGAGAGCACAGATACGCAGTATTTT. It yields the protein CASSFFESTDTQYF.